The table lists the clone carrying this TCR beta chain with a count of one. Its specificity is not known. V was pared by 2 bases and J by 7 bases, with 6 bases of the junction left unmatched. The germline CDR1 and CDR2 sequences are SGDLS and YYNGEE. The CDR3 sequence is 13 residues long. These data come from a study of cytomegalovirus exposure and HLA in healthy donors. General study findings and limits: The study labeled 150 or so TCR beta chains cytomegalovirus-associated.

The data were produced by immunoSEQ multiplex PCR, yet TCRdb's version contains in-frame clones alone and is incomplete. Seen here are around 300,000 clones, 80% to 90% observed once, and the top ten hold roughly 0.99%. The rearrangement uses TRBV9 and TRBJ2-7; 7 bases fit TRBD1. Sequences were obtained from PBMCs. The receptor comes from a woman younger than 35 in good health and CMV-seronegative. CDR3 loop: CASSVKGAREQYF. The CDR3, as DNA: TGTGCCAGCAGCGTGAAGGGGGCGAGGGAGCAGTACTTC.